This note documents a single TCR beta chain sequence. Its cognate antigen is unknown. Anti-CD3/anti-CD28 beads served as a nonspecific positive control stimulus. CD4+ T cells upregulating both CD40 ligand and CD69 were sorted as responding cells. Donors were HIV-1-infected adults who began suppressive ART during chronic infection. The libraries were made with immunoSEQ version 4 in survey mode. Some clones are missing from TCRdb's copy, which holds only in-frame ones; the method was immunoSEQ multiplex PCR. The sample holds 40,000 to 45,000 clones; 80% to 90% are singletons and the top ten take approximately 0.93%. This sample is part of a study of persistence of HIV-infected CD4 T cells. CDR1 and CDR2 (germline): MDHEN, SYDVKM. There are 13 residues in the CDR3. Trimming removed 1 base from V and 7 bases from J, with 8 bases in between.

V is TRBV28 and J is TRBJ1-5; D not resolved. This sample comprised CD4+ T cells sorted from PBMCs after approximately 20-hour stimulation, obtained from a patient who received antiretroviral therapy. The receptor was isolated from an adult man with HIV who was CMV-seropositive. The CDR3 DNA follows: TGTGCCAGCAGTTTATCCGGGAACCAGCCCCAGCATTTT. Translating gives CASSLSGNQPQHF.